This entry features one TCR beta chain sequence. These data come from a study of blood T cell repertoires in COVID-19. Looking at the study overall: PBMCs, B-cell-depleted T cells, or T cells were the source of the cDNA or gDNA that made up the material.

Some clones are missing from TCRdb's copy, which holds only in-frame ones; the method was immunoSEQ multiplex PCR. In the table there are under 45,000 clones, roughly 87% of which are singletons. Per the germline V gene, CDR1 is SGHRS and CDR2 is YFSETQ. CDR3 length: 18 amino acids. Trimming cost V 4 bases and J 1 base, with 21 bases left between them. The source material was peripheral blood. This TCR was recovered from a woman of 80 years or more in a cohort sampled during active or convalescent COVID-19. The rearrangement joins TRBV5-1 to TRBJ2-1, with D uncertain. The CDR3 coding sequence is TGCGCCAGCAGCCTGCCGGGTGCCGCGGCAGATTCCTACAATGAGCAGTTCTTC. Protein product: CASSLPGAAADSYNEQFF.